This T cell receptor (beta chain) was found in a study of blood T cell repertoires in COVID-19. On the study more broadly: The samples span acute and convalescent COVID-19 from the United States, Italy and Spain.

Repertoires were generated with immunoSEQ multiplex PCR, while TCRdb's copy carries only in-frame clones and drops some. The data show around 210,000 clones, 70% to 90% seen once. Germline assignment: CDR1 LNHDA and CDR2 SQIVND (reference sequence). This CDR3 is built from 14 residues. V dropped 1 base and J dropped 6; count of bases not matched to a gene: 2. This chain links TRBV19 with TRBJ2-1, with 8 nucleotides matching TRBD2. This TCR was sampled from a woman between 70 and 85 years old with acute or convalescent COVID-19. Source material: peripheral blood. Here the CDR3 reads CASSIGRGVNEQFF. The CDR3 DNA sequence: TGTGCCAGTAGTATAGGGCGGGGGGTCAATGAGCAGTTCTTC. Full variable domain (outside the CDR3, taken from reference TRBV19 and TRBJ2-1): DGGITQSPKYLFRKEGQNVTLSCEQNLNHDAMYWYRQDPGQGLRLIYYSQIVNDFQKGDIAEGYSVSREKKESFPLTVTSAQKNPTAFYLCASSIGRGVNEQFFGPGTRLTVL.